The 9 T cell receptor beta chains given below trace back to one sample, sequenced in a study of T cells after posttransplantation cyclophosphamide. Profiling relied on immunoSEQ multiplex PCR, and the TCRdb table lists in-frame clones only, not all of them. The sample includes tens of thousands of clones, 89% of them seen just once. Sampled 1 year posttransplant, controls received myeloablative marrow transplants, methotrexate and a calcineurin inhibitor. The sequencing used PBMCs, collected after an allogeneic stem cell transplant with a calcineurin inhibitor and methotrexate. All receptors derive from a female patient in her fifties who received an allogeneic stem cell transplant from an unrelated donor, was CMV-positive, and had chronic GVHD only. Some T cells may possibly be graft donor cells.

J is TRBJ2-2 and V is TRBV13; 7 bases align to TRBD1. The V gene's germline CDR1 is PRHDT and CDR2 FYEKMQ (reference sequence). The V and J ends lost 5 bases and 5 bases, in that order; junction bases with no gene match: 8. The CDR3 sequence is 15 residues long. Written as DNA, the CDR3 is TGTGCCAGCAGCGGGGGCGTCAGGGGGACCGGGGAGCTGTTTTTT. It yields the protein CASSGGVRGTGELFF.

This chain joins TRBV29-1 and TRBJ2-1, with TRBD1 matching 9 bases. V gave up 8 bases and J gave up 5 bases; unmatched junction bases: 7. The CDR3 has 13 amino acids. Per germline, CDR1 SQVTM and CDR2 ANQGSEA. Here the CDR3 reads CSLRQGGNNEQFF. The CDR3 nucleotides read TGCAGCCTAAGACAGGGGGGTAACAATGAGCAGTTCTTC.

This sequence joins TRBV21-1 and TRBJ1-1; the tabulated D call, TRBD1, remains unverified against the DNA. TRBV21-1 is a listed pseudogene. The CDR3 runs to 13 residues. This CDR3 reads CASSASHRVEAFF. CDR3 nucleotide sequence: TGTGCCAGCAGCGCCTCTCACAGGGTTGAAGCTTTCTTT.

The CDR3 region is CASSLSGSYNEQFF. CDR3 coding DNA: TGTGCCAGTAGTCTCAGCGGGTCCTACAATGAGCAGTTCTTC. The chain couples TRBV19 to TRBJ2-1; D might be TRBD2 (6 bases). CDR1 and CDR2 (germline): LNHDA, SQIVND (reference sequence). V was shortened by 5 bases and J by 1 base, with 9 bases between the two germline ends. The CDR3 is made up of 14 amino acids.

The J gene is TRBJ1-1, the V gene TRBV5-5; possible D gene TRBD1, 5 bases. Germline V CDR1 and CDR2: SGHKS, YYEKEE (reference sequence). Trimming took off 8 bases at V and 5 bases at J, with 22 bases between the two ends. The CDR3 runs to 15 residues. The CDR3 region has the DNA TGTGCCAGTAGAACCCCAGGGCTCCTCAGGACTGAAGCTTTCTTT. It encodes CASRTPGLLRTEAFF. Full variable domain (outside the CDR3, taken from reference TRBV5-5 and TRBJ1-1): DAGVTQSPTHLIKTRGQQVTLRCSPISGHKSVSWYQQVLGQGPQFIFQYYEKEERGRGNFPDRFSARQFPNYSSELNVNALLLGDSALYLCASRTPGLLRTEAFFGQGTRLTVV.

The V call is TRBV4-3, the J call TRBJ2-5, with D perhaps TRBD1 (8 bases). Gene TRBJ2-7 matches the end of the DNA better, so the J call may be wrong. The CDR3 contains 14 residues. The germline V gene has CDR1 LGHNA and CDR2 YSLEER. CDR3 bases: TGCGCCAGCAGCCAAGGGACAGGGAGGGTCGAGCAGTACTTC. The encoded protein is CASSQGTGRVEQYF.

V gene TRBV7-9 combines with J gene TRBJ2-7, with TRBD1 identical over 9 bases. The CDR3 has 16 amino acids. Germline trimming cut 2 bases from V and 5 bases from J; bases unmatched to any gene: 10. CDR1 is SEHNR, CDR2 FQNEAQ, per germline (reference sequence). This CDR3 reads CASSLYTWDRVHEQYF. The CDR3, as DNA: TGTGCCAGCAGCTTATACACGTGGGACAGGGTCCACGAGCAGTACTTC.

This clone was observed once. V usage is TRBV18 and J usage is TRBJ2-7, with 7 nucleotides matching TRBD1. Germline assignment: CDR1 KGHSH and CDR2 LQKENI. Trimming took 5 bases from V and 0 from J; bases not matched to a gene: 10. The CDR3 contains 16 residues. The chain's CDR3 is CASSIRQGSRSYEQYF. CDR3 coding DNA: TGTGCCAGCTCAATCAGACAGGGCAGCCGCTCCTACGAGCAGTACTTC.

The V and J genes are TRBV6-1 and TRBJ2-7; 12 nucleotides match TRBD2. The length of the CDR3 is 14 residues. With V trimmed by 8 bases and J by 2 bases, 4 bases remained unmatched. Germline CDR1 MNHNS, CDR2 SASEGT. CDR3 sequence (DNA): TGTGCCAGCGGAGCTAGCGGGAGGGCCTACGAGCAGTACTTC. Its protein product is CASGASGRAYEQYF.